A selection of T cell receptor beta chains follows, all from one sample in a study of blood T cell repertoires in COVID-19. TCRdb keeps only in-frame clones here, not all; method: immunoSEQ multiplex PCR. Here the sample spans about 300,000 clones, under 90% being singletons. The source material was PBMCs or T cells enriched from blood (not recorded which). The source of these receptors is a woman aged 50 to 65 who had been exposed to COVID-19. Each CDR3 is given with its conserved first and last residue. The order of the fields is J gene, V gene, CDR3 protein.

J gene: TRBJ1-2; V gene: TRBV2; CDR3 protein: CASSGRQADPPKSF
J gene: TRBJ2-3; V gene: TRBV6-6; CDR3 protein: CATLAGGTDTQYF
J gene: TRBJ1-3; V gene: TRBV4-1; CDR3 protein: CASRPLGGRLGNTIYF
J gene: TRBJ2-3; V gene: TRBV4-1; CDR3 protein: CASSQAGGKTDTQYF
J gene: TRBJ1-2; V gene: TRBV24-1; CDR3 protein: CATSDHGSDYGYTF
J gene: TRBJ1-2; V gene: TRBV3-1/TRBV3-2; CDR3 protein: CASSQGAGNYGYTF
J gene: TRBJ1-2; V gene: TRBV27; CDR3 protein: CASSLLPGQGVTGYTF
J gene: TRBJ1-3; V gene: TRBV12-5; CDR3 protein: CASGPKKQDREVGGNTIYF
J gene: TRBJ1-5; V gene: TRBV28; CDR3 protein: CASSFGGRGSNQPQHF
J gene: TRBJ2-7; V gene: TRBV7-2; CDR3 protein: CASSLDALAGANYEQYF
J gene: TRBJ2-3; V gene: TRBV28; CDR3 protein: CASSWIATSTDTQYF
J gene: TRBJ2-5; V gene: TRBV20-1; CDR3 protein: CSARPGETQYF
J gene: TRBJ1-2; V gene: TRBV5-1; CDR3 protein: CASSTTGATYGYTF
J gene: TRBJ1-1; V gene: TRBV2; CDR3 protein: CASSELQGLNTEAFF
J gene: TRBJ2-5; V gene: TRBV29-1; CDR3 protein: CSVEAGEETQYF
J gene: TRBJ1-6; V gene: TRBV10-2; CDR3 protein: CASSGQGQSPLHF
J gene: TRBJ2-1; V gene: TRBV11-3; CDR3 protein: CASSLVGGEYNEQFF
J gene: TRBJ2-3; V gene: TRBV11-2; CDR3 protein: CASSFETGSADTQYF
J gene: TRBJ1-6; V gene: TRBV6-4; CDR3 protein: CASSRTGVNSPLHF
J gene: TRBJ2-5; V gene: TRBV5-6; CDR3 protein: CASSPRHFQETQYF
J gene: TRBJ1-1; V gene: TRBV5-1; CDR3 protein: CASSLQGLGTEAFF
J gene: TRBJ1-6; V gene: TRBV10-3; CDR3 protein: CAISDRVSSYNSPLHF